This TCR beta chain comes out of a study of T-cell memory formation after mild COVID-19. Study-wide findings and caveats: CD4+ contracting clones lay mainly in CM and EM, CD8+ ones in EMRA. CD4/CD8 balance characterized clones contracting day 15 to 85, and CD4+ skew characterized later expanders. Some clones that responded were present in memory (sampled pre-infection), which suggests cross-reactive memory joined.

CDR3 length: 16 residues. From germline, CDR1 is DFQATT and CDR2 SNEGSKA (reference sequence). V was trimmed by 0 bases and J by 4 bases, leaving 18 bases between them. Worth noting for this clonotype: What it binds is unknown.

The authors produced TCR alpha and TCR beta cDNA libraries with sample barcodes and UMIs by 5'RACE using constant-segment primers. TCRdb re-called the 5' RACE reads through MiXCR, storing one row per CDR3 protein. The repertoire includes about 270,000 distinct CDR3 sequences, about a sixth of them detected once, and around 23% sits in the top ten. The sequenced sample consisted of PBMCs or a T cell subset sorted from them (not recorded which). This TCR came from a man younger than 30 who had mild COVID-19 (a few samples of this study predate the infection). Cell type and time point are not known. The chain links TRBV20-1 to TRBJ2-5, with D tentatively TRBD2 (5 bases). The DNA for the CDR3 is TGCAGTGCTAGAGATCGAGGGTCTTCCGAAGGAGAGACCCAGTACTTC. This translates into CSARDRGSSEGETQYF.